These 21 T cell receptor beta chains originate from one sample sequenced in a study of T cell changes during pregnancy in multiple sclerosis. Data came from immunoSEQ multiplex PCR; TCRdb stores just in-frame clones and leaves some out. The sample carries approximately 90,000 clones, around 91% recorded once. The input for sequencing was peripheral blood, taken after pregnancy. All receptors come from a female donor in good health, enrolled as a control in a pregnancy study.

The chain carries TRBV2 and TRBJ2-1, with TRBD2 matching over 12 bases. Germline V gives CDR1 SNHLY, CDR2 FYNNEI. V lost 1 base and J lost 8; bases outside the gene matches: 6. This CDR3 has 16 residues. In DNA form, the CDR3 reads TGTGCCAGCAGTGAAGGGCTAGCGGGGGGGGAGGATGAGCAGTTCTTC. As protein: CASSEGLAGGEDEQFF. Full variable domain (remainder filled in from reference TRBV2 and TRBJ2-1): EPEVTQTPSHQVTQMGQEVILRCVPISNHLYFYWYRQILGQKVEFLVSFYNNEISEKSEIFDDQFSVERPDGSNFTLKIRSTKLEDSAMYFCASSEGLAGGEDEQFFGPGTRLTVL.

This chain links TRBV28 with TRBJ2-7; 8 bases match TRBD1. The CDR3 loop spans 14 amino acids. CDR1 is MDHEN, CDR2 SYDVKM, per germline. The trim removed 7 bases at V and 4 bases at J, leaving 9 bases unmatched. CDR3 nucleotide sequence: TGTGCCAGCAACCCGACAGGGGCGTTTTACGAGCAGTACTTC. Translating it yields CASNPTGAFYEQYF.

J is TRBJ1-5 and V is TRBV28; 7 positions agree with TRBD1. With V trimmed by 6 bases and J by 7 bases, 9 bases remained unmatched. The CDR3 has 14 residues. Per germline, CDR1 MDHEN and CDR2 SYDVKM. The CDR3 DNA sequence: TGTGCCAGCAGCCAAGACAGGGACGTCCAGCCCCAGCATTTT. Its translation: CASSQDRDVQPQHF.

The J gene is TRBJ1-5, the V gene TRBV7-2, with D perhaps matching TRBD1 (6 bases). CDR1 and CDR2 (germline): SGHTA, FQGNSA. The CDR3 spans 13 residues. V was trimmed by 6 bases and J by 6 bases, leaving 12 bases between them. The CDR3 here is CASSLGAPQPQHF. CDR3 DNA: TGTGCCAGCAGTTTGGGGGCTCCTCAGCCCCAGCATTTT. Variable domain in full (rest from reference TRBV7-2 and TRBJ1-5): GAGVSQSPSNKVTEKGKDVELRCDPISGHTALYWYRQSLGQGLEFLIYFQGNSAPDKSGLPSDRFSAERTGGSVSTLTIQRTQQEDSAVYLCASSLGAPQPQHFGDGTRLSIL.

The chain joins TRBV27 to TRBJ1-1; D is perhaps TRBD1 (5 bases). V was cut by 7 bases and J by 1 base, with 13 bases left in between. Germline CDR1 reads MNHEY; CDR2 reads SMNVEV (reference sequence). This CDR3 is built from 14 residues. In nucleotides, the CDR3 is TGTGCCAGCACCTCACGGAGGGGGAACACTGAAGCTTTCTTT. Protein product: CASTSRRGNTEAFF.

This sequence joins TRBV9 and TRBJ1-2; maybe TRBD1 (5 bases). CDR3 length equals 17 residues. Trimming left V 1 base short and J 2 bases short, with 18 bases between. CDR1 and CDR2 from the germline V gene are SGDLS and YYNGEE. Written as DNA, the CDR3 is TGTGCCAGCAGCGTATCCCCCAGACGGGGGACGAACTATGGCTACACCTTC. Its protein is CASSVSPRRGTNYGYTF.

The chain carries TRBV27 and TRBJ1-2; D might be TRBD1 (5 bases). V was trimmed by 3 bases and J by 6 bases, leaving 14 bases between them. This CDR3 region has 14 residues. From germline, CDR1 is MNHEY and CDR2 SMNVEV (reference sequence). The CDR3 is CASSLRQEGNGYTF. The CDR3 DNA is TGTGCCAGCAGTTTGCGGCAGGAGGGGAATGGCTACACCTTC.

This clone was picked up one time. V and J are TRBV7-2 and TRBJ1-4, with D perhaps TRBD1 (5 bases). This CDR3 is 14 amino acids long. Germline assignment: CDR1 SGHTA and CDR2 FQGNSA. The V and J ends lost 1 base and 7 bases respectively, with 10 bases between them. The DNA of the CDR3 is TGTGCCAGCAGCTTAGGACAGTACCCTGAAAAACTGTTTTTT. Amino acid sequence: CASSLGQYPEKLFF.

This chain joins TRBV7-2 and TRBJ1-3; no reliable D call. The CDR3 covers 12 residues. Germline V CDR1 and CDR2: SGHTA, FQGNSA. With 3 bases removed from V and 4 bases from J, the gap between germline ends came to 4 bases. CDR3: CASSFSGNTIYF. CDR3 nucleotides: TGTGCCAGCAGCTTCTCGGGAAACACCATATATTTT.

The chain recombines TRBV15 with TRBJ1-5; 8 bases are shared with TRBD1. The length of the CDR3 is 18 residues. CDR1 LNHNV and CDR2 YYDKDF come from the germline V gene (reference sequence). The V gene end was trimmed by 8 bases and the J gene end by 0 bases; junction bases not matched to a gene: 15. CDR3 amino acids: CATSAVTGVWNSNQPQHF. For the CDR3, the DNA is TGTGCCACCTCGGCGGTGACAGGGGTATGGAATAGCAATCAGCCCCAGCATTTT.

This chain links TRBV5-1 with TRBJ1-2; TRBD1 agrees at 9 bases. The germline V gene has CDR1 SGHRS and CDR2 YFSETQ. Germline trimming cut 6 bases from V and 6 bases from J; bases unmatched to any gene: 9. The CDR3 extends over 14 amino acids. Here the CDR3 DNA reads TGCGCCAGCAACTTCGGACAGGGGCACGATGGCTACACCTTC. This sequence encodes CASNFGQGHDGYTF.

The V and J genes are TRBV28 and TRBJ2-3; 10 bases are a match to TRBD1. Germline CDR1 and CDR2: MDHEN and SYDVKM. V shed 5 bases, J shed 1 base, and the junction held 12 bases outside the gene matches. The CDR3 extends over 18 amino acids. For the CDR3, the DNA is TGTGCCAGCAGTGGAGGGACAGGGGCCGGAGAAGGCACAGATACGCAGTATTTT. Translated: CASSGGTGAGEGTDTQYF.

The genes are TRBV4-1 and TRBJ1-2; D perhaps matches TRBD1 (6 bases). CDR1 is MGHRA and CDR2 is YSYEKL in the germline V gene. V was shortened by 0 bases and J by 6 bases, with 8 bases between the two germline ends. This CDR3 comprises 13 residues. The CDR3 sequence: CASSQDPGDGYTF. Here the CDR3 DNA reads TGCGCCAGCAGCCAAGATCCAGGGGATGGCTACACCTTC.

The chain employs TRBV7-3 and TRBJ2-2; a possible D gene is TRBD1 (6 bases). This CDR3 has 15 amino acids. CDR1 SGHTA and CDR2 FQGTGA come from the germline V gene. V dropped 10 bases and J dropped 2 bases, with 17 bases sitting between them. The CDR3 bases are TGTGCCACCCGTCCGGACAGAGCCAACACCGGGGAGCTGTTTTTT. Translated: CATRPDRANTGELFF.

This chain joins TRBV4-1 and TRBJ2-1, with a possible D match to TRBD1 (5 bases). The CDR3 contains 13 residues. V was trimmed by 8 bases and J by 6 bases, leaving 14 bases between them. Germline CDR1 and CDR2: MGHRA and YSYEKL. The CDR3 is CASGTGQRNEQFF. In DNA, the CDR3 is TGCGCCAGCGGAACCGGACAACGCAATGAGCAGTTCTTC.

The J gene is TRBJ2-7, the V gene TRBV2; D not certain. The V end was cut by 6 bases, the J end by 6 bases, with 18 bases between. CDR3 length equals 14 residues. Germline V lookup: CDR1 SNHLY, CDR2 FYNNEI. CDR3 nucleotide sequence: TGTGCCAGCAGCTCAGAACAGTGGCCACGCGAGCAGTACTTC. Amino acids: CASSSEQWPREQYF.

The gene calls are TRBV4-2 and TRBJ1-4; TRBD1 agrees at 7 bases. Germline V CDR1 and CDR2: LGHNA, YNFKEQ. This CDR3 is built from 14 residues. V was clipped by 3 bases and J by 7 bases; unmatched bases: 5. CDR3 residues: CASSQTGPGEKLFF. CDR3 nucleotide sequence: TGTGCCAGCAGCCAGACAGGGCCGGGTGAAAAACTGTTTTTT.

CDR3 sequence: CASSTRGDYSNQPQHF. CDR3 DNA sequence: TGTGCCAGCAGCACCCGCGGCGACTATAGCAATCAGCCCCAGCATTTT. The chain recombines TRBV5-5 with TRBJ1-5; no clear D. Germline V CDR1 and CDR2: SGHKS, YYEKEE (reference sequence). V lost 4 bases and J lost 0, with 14 bases in between. CDR3 length: 16 residues.

The rearrangement joins TRBV7-2 to TRBJ1-1; D is ambiguous. Germline CDR1 SGHTA, CDR2 FQGNSA. The CDR3 consists of 14 residues. The ends were cut back, 5 bases at V and 7 bases at J, with 17 bases in the middle. The CDR3 loop reads CASSVNSGYDEAFF. DNA for the CDR3: TGTGCCAGCAGCGTAAATTCAGGCTACGATGAAGCTTTCTTT.

The rearrangement joins TRBV4-3 to TRBJ2-7; D is undetermined. From germline, CDR1 is LGHNA and CDR2 YSLEER. CDR3 length: 13 amino acids. V was cut by 1 base and J by 4 bases, with 8 bases left in between. The CDR3 here is CASSQGADYEQYF. The CDR3 DNA sequence: TGCGCCAGCAGCCAAGGGGCAGATTACGAGCAGTACTTC.

V and J are TRBV9 and TRBJ1-4; possible D gene TRBD1, 6 bases. The CDR3 loop spans 17 amino acids. V lost 3 bases, J lost 4 bases, and 19 bases lay in between. Per the germline V gene, CDR1 is SGDLS and CDR2 is YYNGEE. CDR3 DNA: TGTGCCAGCAGCGCTAAGCCGCCGGGACACCTTAATGAAAAACTGTTTTTT. Translation: CASSAKPPGHLNEKLFF.